This T cell receptor beta chain was observed in a study of CD8 T cells in ankylosing spondylitis. V lost 4 bases and J lost 5; bases outside the gene matches: 6. From germline, CDR1 is SGHKS and CDR2 YYEKEE (reference sequence). This CDR3 has 15 amino acids. MiXCR, applied by TCRdb to the 5' RACE reads, yields one record per CDR3 protein. This sample has 200,000 to 250,000 distinct CDR3 sequences, with about 11% found just once. The TCR was taken from a male donor with ankylosing spondylitis or in good health (not recorded which). The chain combines TRBV5-5 with TRBJ1-1; TRBD1 aligns across 12 bases. Sequencing was carried out using blood, either unsorted or a sorted T cell fraction (not recorded which). The chain's CDR3 is CASSVGTGGVTEAFF. In DNA, the CDR3 is TGTGCCAGCAGCGTCGGGACAGGGGGCGTAACTGAAGCTTTCTTT.